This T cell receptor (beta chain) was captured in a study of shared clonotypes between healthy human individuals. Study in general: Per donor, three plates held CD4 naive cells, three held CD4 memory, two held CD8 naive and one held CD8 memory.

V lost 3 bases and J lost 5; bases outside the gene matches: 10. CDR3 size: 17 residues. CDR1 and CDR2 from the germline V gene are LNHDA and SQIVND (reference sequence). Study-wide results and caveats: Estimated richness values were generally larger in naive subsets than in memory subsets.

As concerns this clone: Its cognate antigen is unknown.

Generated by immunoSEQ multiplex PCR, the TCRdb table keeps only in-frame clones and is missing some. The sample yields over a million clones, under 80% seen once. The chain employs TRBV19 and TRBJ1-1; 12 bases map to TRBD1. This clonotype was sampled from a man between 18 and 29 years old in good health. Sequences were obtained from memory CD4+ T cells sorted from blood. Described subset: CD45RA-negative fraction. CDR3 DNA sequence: TGTGCCAGTAGTATTTTCGTATCGGGACAGGGGGCTACTGAAGCTTTCTTT. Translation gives CASSIFVSGQGATEAFF.